One T cell receptor (beta chain) is described in this entry. As yet, its antigen is unknown. Germline trimming cut 6 bases from V and 4 bases from J; bases unmatched to any gene: 9. CDR1 is SGHRS, CDR2 YFSETQ, per germline. The CDR3 runs 15 residues. The data belong to a study of shared clonotypes between healthy human individuals. Findings and limits, study-wide: The study generally estimated greater richness for naive than memory subsets.

The repertoire was sequenced with immunoSEQ multiplex PCR; TCRdb's copy has only in-frame clones and lacks some. Of some 700,000 clones listed, 90% are singletons. The sequencing input was memory CD8+ T cells from PBMCs. Sample subset: CD45RO+ cells pooled with CCR7-negative TemRA cells. This chain connects TRBV5-1 to TRBJ2-5; 10 positions match TRBD1. This receptor was identified in a man aged 18 to 35 in good health. Some clones in this sample may be carry-over from other donors' samples. The CDR3 nucleotides are TGCGCCAGCACAGGGCTGGGACAGGGGTTAGAGACCCAGTACTTC. Its translation is CASTGLGQGLETQYF.